This T cell receptor beta chain derives from a study of T cells in Graves' hyperthyroidism and ophthalmopathy. Study-wide points: Blood samples included most of the expanded thyroid clonotypes exceeding 0.001.

A lack of ophthalmopathy progression within 18 months defined stable Graves' hyperthyroidism. Exclusion of patients followed from uncontrolled infection, other autoimmune disease, pregnancy or lactation. V lost 1 base to trimming and J lost 4 bases; unmatched junction nucleotides: 2. Germline CDR1 and CDR2: SGHTA and FQGNSA. The CDR3 extends over 14 amino acids. This clonotype was counted ten times or more. Its target is unknown. The CDR3 regions of TCR beta were amplified from RNA transcripts. In the first-round RT-PCR of the TCR CDR3, the HTBI primer set was used. TCRdb re-called the multiplex PCR reads through MiXCR, storing one row per CDR3 protein. The table records about 760,000 distinct CDR3 sequences, 30% to 40% of them present only once.

This receptor was obtained from a woman in her thirties or forties with Graves' hyperthyroidism. Sequencing was carried out using blood. The chain employs TRBV7-2 and TRBJ2-5; 8 bases agree with TRBD2. CDR3 DNA: TGTGCCAGCAGCTTAGGAGCGGGAGTAGAGACCCAGTACTTC. Translating it yields CASSLGAGVETQYF.